The 21 T cell receptor beta chains listed next were all sequenced from one sample in a study of siplizumab effects on memory and regulatory T cells. The protocol was immunoSEQ multiplex PCR, while the TCRdb copy is restricted to in-frame clones and leaves out a portion. Of about 56,000 clones listed, about 98% are singletons. Sample: naive CD8+ T cells sorted from blood. The receptors here all came from a human donor in good health.

The chain combines TRBV5-1 with TRBJ2-5; 8 bases fit TRBD1. This CDR3 contains 16 residues. The V gene end was trimmed by 3 bases and the J gene end by 2 bases; junction bases not matched to a gene: 9. In germline, CDR1 is SGHRS, CDR2 YFSETQ. CDR3 bases: TGCGCCAGCAGCTCGACAGGGGTCGACTTACAAGAGACCCAGTACTTC. The encoded protein is CASSSTGVDLQETQYF.

This chain uses TRBV28 with TRBJ2-5; 10 bases match TRBD2. Trimming took 5 bases from V and 4 from J; bases not matched to a gene: 4. The CDR3 consists of 14 residues. Germline CDR1 MDHEN, CDR2 SYDVKM. In DNA form, the CDR3 reads TGTGCCAGCAGTCTAGCGGGAGTACGAGAGACCCAGTACTTC. Translated: CASSLAGVRETQYF. Full variable domain (rest looked up from reference TRBV28 and TRBJ2-5): DVKVTQSSRYLVKRTGEKVFLECVQDMDHENMFWYRQDPGLGLRLIYFSYDVKMKEKGDIPEGYSVSREKKERFSLILESASTNQTSMYLCASSLAGVRETQYFGPGTRLLVL.

V is TRBV27 and J is TRBJ1-2; a possible D gene is TRBD1 (5 bases). The CDR3 has 14 residues. V dropped 3 bases and J dropped 2 bases, with 10 bases sitting between them. Germline V gives CDR1 MNHEY, CDR2 SMNVEV (reference sequence). The CDR3 bases are TGTGCCAGCAGTTTTGGGACGGCCAACTATGGCTACACCTTC. Protein: CASSFGTANYGYTF.

As regards this clone: Other DNA sequences in this specimen translate into the identical CDR3. The chain employs TRBV7-9 and TRBJ2-2; D may be TRBD2 (6 bases). In germline, CDR1 is SEHNR, CDR2 FQNEAQ (reference sequence). This CDR3 spans 13 amino acids. The V and J ends lost 6 bases and 4 bases respectively, with 9 bases between them. This CDR3 is CASSYGGTGELFF. The CDR3 coding sequence is TGTGCCAGCAGTTACGGGGGCACCGGGGAGCTGTTTTTT.

This clone was found once. The chain links TRBV5-1 to TRBJ1-2; maybe TRBD1 (5 bases). The CDR3 sequence is 19 residues long. Germline CDR1 is SGHRS and CDR2 is YFSETQ. V shed 3 bases and J shed 2 bases, with 26 bases lying between them. This CDR3 reads CASSSGAMGLIEENYGYTF. CDR3 DNA sequence: TGCGCCAGCAGCTCGGGAGCTATGGGGCTAATAGAGGAAAACTATGGCTACACCTTC.

Only one count was recorded for this clone. The rearrangement joins TRBV9 to TRBJ2-1, with D unclear. V dropped 3 bases and J dropped 2 bases, with 9 bases sitting between them. Germline loops: CDR1 SGDLS, CDR2 YYNGEE. This CDR3 is 14 amino acids long. CDR3 in amino acids: CASSDGETYNEQFF. As DNA, the CDR3 is TGTGCCAGCAGCGACGGAGAGACCTACAATGAGCAGTTCTTC.

This chain connects TRBV29-1 to TRBJ2-7, with D perhaps matching TRBD1 (7 bases). Germline V gives CDR1 SQVTM, CDR2 ANQGSEA. V was clipped by 4 bases and J by 2 bases, with 15 bases between them. This CDR3 is 14 amino acids long. CDR3 protein: CSVGGVQGTYEQYF. DNA of the CDR3: TGCAGCGTTGGGGGGGTACAGGGGACCTACGAGCAGTACTTC.

This clone was seen once. The chain uses TRBV6-5 and TRBJ1-2; 7 nucleotides align to TRBD1. In germline, CDR1 is MNHEY, CDR2 SVGAGI. The V and J ends lost 5 bases and 4 bases, in that order; junction bases with no gene match: 4. CDR3 length: 13 residues. Written as DNA, the CDR3 is TGTGCCAGCAGTAGCGGGACAGTCTATGGCTACACCTTC. As protein: CASSSGTVYGYTF.

This rearrangement joins TRBV7-3 to TRBJ2-7, with 9 bases matching TRBD2. J lost 2 bases, V lost 3 bases, and 2 bases had no gene match. The CDR3 has 14 residues. Per the germline V gene, CDR1 is SGHTA and CDR2 is FQGTGA. The CDR3 region has the DNA TGTGCCAGCAGCTTGGGCGGGAGGGCCTACGAGCAGTACTTC. It specifies CASSLGGRAYEQYF. Filled out from reference TRBV7-3 and TRBJ2-7, the complete variable domain reads GAGVSQTPSNKVTEKGKYVELRCDPISGHTALYWYRQSLGQGPEFLIYFQGTGAADDSGLPNDRFFAVRPEGSVSTLKIQRTERGDSAVYLCASSLGGRAYEQYFGPGTRLTVT.

V gene TRBV29-1 combines with J gene TRBJ2-1; 9 nucleotides line up with TRBD2. V dropped 1 base and J dropped 7; count of bases not matched to a gene: 5. CDR3 length: 14 amino acids. Looked up from germline, CDR1 is SQVTM and CDR2 is ANQGSEA. The CDR3 region is CSVEASGRWNEQFF. DNA for the CDR3: TGCAGCGTTGAAGCCAGCGGGAGGTGGAATGAGCAGTTCTTC.

This chain connects TRBV19 to TRBJ2-7, with D unresolved. The germline CDR1 and CDR2 sequences are LNHDA and SQIVND (reference sequence). The CDR3 runs 14 residues. V lost 3 bases, J lost 0 bases, and 9 bases lay in between. The CDR3 DNA reads TGTGCCAGTAGTATCGGGCAGAACTCCTACGAGCAGTACTTC. It translates to CASSIGQNSYEQYF.

The chain carries TRBV9 and TRBJ2-1; 14 bases line up with TRBD2. V lost 3 bases and J lost 9; bases outside the gene matches: 14. Germline assignment: CDR1 SGDLS and CDR2 YYNGEE. CDR3 length equals 18 residues. CDR3 in amino acids: CASSAHPPTSGREAEQFF. CDR3 DNA sequence: TGTGCCAGCAGCGCCCACCCTCCGACTAGCGGGAGGGAAGCTGAGCAGTTCTTC.

This clone was found a few times. V is TRBV25-1 and J is TRBJ1-4; 8 nucleotides align to TRBD1. Per germline, CDR1 MGHDK and CDR2 SYGVNS. The V and J ends lost 7 bases and 8 bases, in that order; junction bases with no gene match: 6. The CDR3 is 13 amino acids. The CDR3 loop is CASKDRGDEKLFF. The CDR3 DNA sequence: TGTGCCAGCAAAGACAGGGGTGACGAAAAACTGTTTTTT.

The chain joins TRBV19 to TRBJ2-1; D remains unclear. This CDR3 is built from 12 residues. Between the trimmed V and J ends, which lost 3 bases and 5 bases, there was a span of 5 bases. Germline-derived CDR1 and CDR2 are LNHDA and SQIVND (reference sequence). The CDR3 sequence: CASSIYNNEQFF. For the CDR3, the DNA is TGTGCCAGTAGTATTTACAACAATGAGCAGTTCTTC.

V gene TRBV7-3 combines with J gene TRBJ2-2; 10 bases agree with TRBD2. V shed 4 bases and J 8 bases; nucleotides not matched to a gene: 4. This CDR3 spans 14 amino acids. Germline V gives CDR1 SGHTA, CDR2 FQGTGA. Written as DNA, the CDR3 is TGTGCCAGCAGCTACTCGGGACTAGCGGGGGAGCTGTTTTTT. Its translation is CASSYSGLAGELFF. The whole variable domain, filled in from reference TRBV7-3 and TRBJ2-2, reads GAGVSQTPSNKVTEKGKYVELRCDPISGHTALYWYRQSLGQGPEFLIYFQGTGAADDSGLPNDRFFAVRPEGSVSTLKIQRTERGDSAVYLCASSYSGLAGELFFGEGSRLTVL.

The rearrangement uses TRBV7-6 and TRBJ2-7; TRBD1 matches at 7 bases. Germline V lookup: CDR1 SGHVS, CDR2 FNYEAQ. The CDR3 contains 13 residues. With V trimmed by 5 bases and J by 10 bases, 11 bases remained unmatched. The CDR3 DNA follows: TGTGCCAGCAGCCACCGGGACAGTCCCCACCAGTACTTC. This codes for CASSHRDSPHQYF.

The rearrangement uses TRBV27 and TRBJ1-5, with D possibly matching TRBD1 (5 bases). Germline values: CDR1 MNHEY, CDR2 SMNVEV (reference sequence). This CDR3 has 12 amino acids. The V end lost 3 bases, the J end lost 9 bases, and 9 bases lay between the germline ends. CDR3 region: CASSFLGGPQHF. The DNA of the CDR3 is TGTGCCAGCAGTTTTCTTGGGGGGCCCCAGCATTTT.

The J gene is TRBJ2-1, the V gene TRBV11-2, with D possibly TRBD2 on 6 matching bases. The CDR3 spans 12 residues. CDR1 and CDR2 from the germline V gene are SGHAT and FQNNGV. V lost 6 bases to trimming and J lost 6 bases, with 9 bases between them. CDR3 in DNA: TGTGCCAGCAGGGGACTCCTCAATGAGCAGTTCTTC. As protein: CASRGLLNEQFF.

This clone was detected once. V usage is TRBV5-6 and J usage is TRBJ2-7, with D tentatively TRBD2 (6 bases). This CDR3 region has 16 residues. Germline V CDR1 and CDR2: SGHDT, YYEEEE. V was pared by 4 bases and J by 3 bases, with 20 bases between. CDR3 loop: CASSAPYGDSDYEQYF. The CDR3 DNA sequence: TGTGCCAGCAGCGCCCCATATGGGGACTCCGACTACGAGCAGTACTTC.

V is TRBV28 and J is TRBJ1-5; tentative D call: TRBD1 (5 bases). The V and J ends lost 6 bases and 7 bases respectively, with 19 bases between them. Germline CDR1 MDHEN, CDR2 SYDVKM. The CDR3 contains 15 residues. The CDR3 protein is CASRGRGARGQPQHF. CDR3 coding DNA: TGTGCCAGCAGGGGTCGAGGGGCGCGTGGGCAGCCCCAGCATTTT.

CDR3 amino acids: CASSLTSGGNEQYF. The DNA for the CDR3 is TGTGCCAGCAGCTTAACCAGCGGGGGCAACGAGCAGTACTTC. The chain combines TRBV7-9 with TRBJ2-7; TRBD2 matches 8 bases. The ends lost 2 bases at V and 5 bases at J; junction bases unmatched: 5. Germline CDR1 reads SEHNR; CDR2 reads FQNEAQ (reference sequence). CDR3 size: 14 residues.